A single sample gave rise to the 24 T cell receptor beta chains below, sequenced in a study of response to subunit inactivated influenza vaccine. MiXCR, run by TCRdb on the RT-PCR reads, gives a single entry per CDR3 protein. This sample yields 500,000 to 600,000 distinct CDR3 sequences, of which 12% to 15% are seen a single time; around 10% belongs to the top ten. This material consisted of PBMCs from blood, taken 11 to 12 days after vaccination. These receptors originate from a man in his fifties or sixties who received an inactivated influenza vaccine.

V is TRBV6-5 and J is TRBJ1-2; tentative D call: TRBD1 (5 bases). V gave up 11 bases and J gave up 7 bases, with 17 bases separating them. Looked up from germline, CDR1 is MNHEY and CDR2 is SVGAGI. The CDR3 totals 12 residues. The CDR3 DNA reads as TGTGCCGTAACGGGGCAGGGAGCTGGCTACACCTTC. This encodes CAVTGQGAGYTF.

This clonotype occurred a few times. The chain uses TRBV11-2 and TRBJ2-5; D is unclear. Between the trimmed V and J ends, which lost 4 bases and 2 bases, there was a span of 17 bases. The CDR3 contains 16 residues. Germline V gene lookup returns CDR1 SGHAT and CDR2 FQNNGV. CDR3 sequence: CASSSLYGSTQETQYF. Here the CDR3 DNA reads TGTGCCAGCAGCTCCCTATACGGATCTACTCAAGAGACCCAGTACTTC.

This clonotype has only a few counts. The chain is built from TRBV5-1 and TRBJ2-7, with D unresolved. The germline CDR1 and CDR2 sequences are SGHRS and YFSETQ. Trimming cost V 1 base and J 0 bases, with 8 bases left between them. This CDR3 contains 14 residues. CDR3 nucleotide sequence: TGCGCCAGCAGCTTGTACGTGGGCTCCTACGAGCAGTACTTC. Translation gives CASSLYVGSYEQYF.

This clonotype has only a few counts. The V and J genes are TRBV20-1 and TRBJ2-3, with D unclear. Germline V gene data show CDR1 as DFQATT and CDR2 as SNEGSKA (reference sequence). The V end was cut by 1 base, the J end by 6 bases, with 14 bases between. This CDR3 region has 14 residues. The CDR3 spells CSARAVVRPDTQYF. CDR3 nucleotides: TGCAGTGCTAGAGCGGTAGTTCGTCCGGATACGCAGTATTTT.

The chain recombines TRBV25-1 with TRBJ1-1; D may be TRBD1 (5 bases). The CDR3 length is 14 residues. The germline gives CDR1 MGHDK, CDR2 SYGVNS. V was clipped by 5 bases and J by 4 bases, with 14 bases between them. The CDR3 DNA follows: TGTGCCAGCAGTACAGGCCCGCGGGGCACTGAAGCTTTCTTT. It is translated as CASSTGPRGTEAFF.

This clonotype has more than one count but fewer than ten. V is TRBV28 and J is TRBJ2-2, with TRBD1 as a possible D gene (6 bases). The CDR3 sequence is 16 residues long. V was shortened by 5 bases and J by 7 bases, with 20 bases between the two germline ends. Germline assignment: CDR1 MDHEN and CDR2 SYDVKM. In DNA, the CDR3 is TGTGCCAGCAGTCCGATCTCAGGGGACCTGGACGGGGAGCTGTTTTTT. Protein product: CASSPISGDLDGELFF.

In its sample, this clonotype was seen a few times. This chain joins TRBV9 and TRBJ2-1; perhaps TRBD2 as D (6 bases). The CDR3 contains 15 residues. The germline CDR1 and CDR2 sequences are SGDLS and YYNGEE. Trimming took 0 bases from V and 0 from J, leaving 7 bases between them. CDR3 DNA: TGTGCCAGCAGCGTAGGACTAGTCTCCTACAATGAGCAGTTCTTC. Its protein product is CASSVGLVSYNEQFF. Full variable domain (remainder filled in from reference TRBV9 and TRBJ2-1): DSGVTQTPKHLITATGQRVTLRCSPRSGDLSVYWYQQSLDQGLQFLIQYYNGEERAKGNILERFSAQQFPDLHSELNLSSLELGDSALYFCASSVGLVSYNEQFFGPGTRLTVL.

This clonotype was detected only a few times. The rearrangement links TRBV12-3 or TRBV12-4 to TRBJ2-5, with TRBD2 matching over 10 bases. The length of the CDR3 is 14 residues. J gave up 3 bases and V 6 bases, and 4 bases lay outside the gene matches. This CDR3 is CASSQRGGKETQYF. The CDR3 nucleotides are TGTGCCAGCAGCCAGCGGGGGGGGAAAGAGACCCAGTACTTC.

This clonotype was detected only a few times. The chain links TRBV5-1 to TRBJ2-3; D is tentatively TRBD1 or TRBD2 (5 bases each). Trimming stripped 4 bases from V and 6 bases from J, with 21 bases between. Germline lookup yields CDR1 SGHRS and CDR2 YFSETQ. There are 16 residues in the CDR3. CDR3 DNA: TGCGCCAGCAGCGCCAAACCCGGGACGCCCGTCGATACGCAGTATTTT. Protein sequence: CASSAKPGTPVDTQYF.

The count of this clonotype is one. The V gene is TRBV21-1, the J gene TRBJ1-4. TRBV21-1 is marked as a pseudogene. The CDR3 contains 17 residues. The CDR3 DNA sequence: TGTGCCAGCAGCAAACCGGACGCCTCTGCAACTAATGAAAAACTGTTTTTT. Translating gives CASSKPDASATNEKLFF.

As to this clonotype: Mismatch with germline at one junction end may stem from a read error. The J gene is TRBJ2-7, the V gene TRBV6-1; maybe TRBD1 (6 bases). Germline V gives CDR1 MNHNS, CDR2 SASEGT. The CDR3 consists of 12 residues. CDR3 nucleotides: TGTGCCAGCAGGGAAGGGGGTTACGAGCAGTACTTC. This translates into CASREGGYEQYF.

The chain employs TRBV7-3 and TRBJ2-3; 9 bases match TRBD2. Germline assignment: CDR1 SGHTA and CDR2 FQGTGA. The CDR3 consists of 14 residues. J lost 4 bases, V lost 8 bases, and 7 bases had no gene match. CDR3 DNA sequence: TGTGCCAGCCGGCTAGCGGGATCGGCAGATACGCAGTATTTT. It translates to CASRLAGSADTQYF.

As DNA, the CDR3 is TGTGCCAGCAGTTTAGGTGTCTCCGGGGGGGCCAACGTCCTGACTTTC. Protein product: CASSLGVSGGANVLTF. This chain uses TRBV28 with TRBJ2-6; D gene uncertain. V was clipped by 2 bases and J by 4 bases, with 12 bases between them. Germline V gene lookup returns CDR1 MDHEN and CDR2 SYDVKM. The CDR3 has 16 amino acids.

This clonotype was recorded a few times. The J gene is TRBJ2-3, the V gene TRBV6-4; 7 bases map to TRBD1. Germline V gene lookup returns CDR1 MRHNA and CDR2 SNTAGT. The ends lost 0 bases at V and 11 bases at J; junction bases unmatched: 11. The CDR3 is made up of 15 amino acids. DNA for the CDR3: TGTGCCAGCAGTGACTCAGGTATAGGGGGCCGACTGCAGTATTTT. As protein: CASSDSGIGGRLQYF.

This clonotype was recorded a few times. The V and J genes are TRBV7-8 and TRBJ2-5; 13 bases align to TRBD2. Trimming removed 0 bases from V and 3 bases from J; junction bases left unmatched: 4. This CDR3 has 17 amino acids. Germline V CDR1 and CDR2: SGHVS, FQNEAQ. CDR3 DNA: TGTGCCAGCAGCTTAGCTGCTGGACTAGCGGGGGAAGAGACCCAGTACTTC. It specifies CASSLAAGLAGEETQYF.

This chain links TRBV27 with TRBJ2-3; D remains unclear. V was pared by 5 bases and J by 7 bases, with 16 bases between. Germline CDR1 MNHEY, CDR2 SMNVEV (reference sequence). The CDR3 contains 14 residues. As DNA, the CDR3 is TGTGCCAGCAGTCCCCTATCGGACGCGTATACGCAGTATTTT. It specifies CASSPLSDAYTQYF.

This sequence joins TRBV27 and TRBJ1-2; 9 bases agree with TRBD1. CDR3 length: 14 amino acids. J lost 4 bases, V lost 7 bases, and 7 bases had no gene match. In germline, CDR1 is MNHEY, CDR2 SMNVEV (reference sequence). The CDR3 DNA follows: TGTGCCAGCATGCAACAGGGGGCCGGCTATGGCTACACCTTC. Encoded protein: CASMQQGAGYGYTF.

This clonotype was found a few times. This chain connects TRBV5-5 to TRBJ1-2, with 8 bases that match TRBD1. The V gene's germline CDR1 is SGHKS and CDR2 YYEKEE (reference sequence). The CDR3 contains 15 residues. Losses at the gene ends were 2 bases for V and 7 bases for J; bases not matched to a gene: 10. This CDR3 reads CASSFFGPDRAGYTF. CDR3 DNA: TGTGCCAGCAGCTTTTTTGGACCGGACAGGGCTGGCTACACCTTC.

This rearrangement joins TRBV6-2 or TRBV6-3 to TRBJ2-7; perhaps TRBD2 as D (6 bases). CDR3 length equals 13 residues. V lost 11 bases to trimming and J lost 2 bases, with 16 bases between them. Germline CDR1 MNHEY, CDR2 SVGEGT. CDR3: CAVRESATYEQYF. The CDR3 region has the DNA TGTGCCGTCCGGGAGTCCGCGACCTACGAGCAGTACTTC.

This clonotype was seen only a few times. This chain uses TRBV9 with TRBJ2-1; D is unresolved. Trimming took off 2 bases at V and 0 bases at J, with 12 bases between the two ends. The length of the CDR3 is 16 residues. CDR1 SGDLS and CDR2 YYNGEE come from the germline V gene. The CDR3 spells CASSVDGYYSYNEQFF. The CDR3 DNA sequence: TGTGCCAGCAGCGTGGACGGTTACTACTCCTACAATGAGCAGTTCTTC. The whole variable domain, remainder taken from reference TRBV9 and TRBJ2-1, is DSGVTQTPKHLITATGQRVTLRCSPRSGDLSVYWYQQSLDQGLQFLIQYYNGEERAKGNILERFSAQQFPDLHSELNLSSLELGDSALYFCASSVDGYYSYNEQFFGPGTRLTVL.

This clonotype turned up a few times. The chain combines TRBV29-1 with TRBJ2-7, with a weak D call TRBD1 (6 bases). From germline, CDR1 is SQVTM and CDR2 ANQGSEA. The CDR3 has 13 residues. With 4 bases removed from V and 5 bases from J, the gap between germline ends came to 15 bases. The DNA of the CDR3 is TGCAGCGTTGTGGGACATAATGGCCACGAGCAGTACTTC. Translated, it gives CSVVGHNGHEQYF.

This clonotype was recorded a few times. This chain joins TRBV9 and TRBJ1-4; possible D gene TRBD1, 5 bases. Trimming stripped 1 base from V and 4 bases from J, with 11 bases between. Germline V gene sequence: CDR1 SGDLS, CDR2 YYNGEE. This CDR3 contains 15 residues. The CDR3 here is CASSVSGRVNEKLFF. The CDR3 nucleotides read TGTGCCAGCAGCGTATCCGGCAGGGTTAATGAAAAACTGTTTTTT.

This clonotype occurred a few times. The V call is TRBV20-1, the J call TRBJ2-7; TRBD1 might be the D (5 bases). The germline CDR1 and CDR2 sequences are DFQATT and SNEGSKA (reference sequence). The CDR3 loop spans 13 amino acids. Trimming removed 3 bases from V and 2 bases from J, with 11 bases in between. The CDR3 DNA reads as TGCAGTGCTAGGCGACAGATTACCTACGAGCAGTACTTC. The encoded protein is CSARRQITYEQYF.

This clonotype was recorded at least ten times. The chain combines TRBV10-3 with TRBJ2-7; D might be TRBD2 (5 bases). The CDR3 has 14 amino acids. Trimming pared 8 bases from V and 0 bases from J, leaving 14 bases between. CDR1 and CDR2 (germline): ENHRY, SYGVKD. The CDR3 reads CAISPTITSYEQYF. The CDR3 DNA is TGTGCCATCTCCCCGACTATCACCTCCTACGAGCAGTACTTC.